Each of the 13 T cell receptor beta chains below was sequenced from the same sample in a study of brain T cells in children with intractable seizures. Generated by immunoSEQ multiplex PCR, the TCRdb table keeps only in-frame clones and is missing some. The sample includes over 20,000 clones, approximately 94% of them seen just once. The material was peripheral blood, obtained at surgery. The receptors derive from a boy between 10 and 17 years old with focal cortical dysplasia and intractable seizures.

The V gene is TRBV29-1, the J gene TRBJ1-1; D call uncertain. V lost 4 bases to trimming and J lost 5 bases, with 8 bases between them. Germline V lookup: CDR1 SQVTM, CDR2 ANQGSEA. The CDR3 is made up of 11 amino acids. CDR3 nucleotide sequence: TGCAGCGTTGGAAGGGAAACTGAAGCTTTCTTT. Translated: CSVGRETEAFF.

This clone was found once. The CDR3 reads CASSFRDPGELFF. Written as DNA, the CDR3 is TGCGCCAGCAGCTTCAGGGATCCGGGGGAGCTGTTTTTT. The V and J genes are TRBV5-1 and TRBJ2-2, with D maybe TRBD1 (5 bases). V was cut by 2 bases and J by 8 bases, with 10 bases left in between. This CDR3 is 13 amino acids long. Germline V lookup: CDR1 SGHRS, CDR2 YFSETQ.

The chain is built from TRBV27 and TRBJ1-3, with 8 positions matching TRBD1. Germline lookup yields CDR1 MNHEY and CDR2 SMNVEV (reference sequence). The CDR3 totals 15 residues. The junction had 4 bases not matched to a gene; V was cut back by 5 bases and J by 1 base. CDR3 coding DNA: TGTGCCAGCAGTGACAGGGGTTCATCTGGAAACACCATATATTTT. Amino acids: CASSDRGSSGNTIYF.

The rearrangement joins TRBV4-1 to TRBJ2-5, with 7 positions matching TRBD2. The V gene's germline CDR1 is MGHRA and CDR2 YSYEKL. Trimming took 2 bases from V and 5 from J; bases not matched to a gene: 8. The CDR3 sequence is 15 residues long. CDR3: CASSQRLARGETQYF. DNA of the CDR3: TGCGCCAGCAGCCAAAGACTAGCACGAGGGGAGACCCAGTACTTC.

The rearrangement joins TRBV29-1 to TRBJ2-1, with D uncertain. The CDR3 length is 11 residues. Deletions cut 7 bases from V and 2 bases from J, with 6 bases between. The germline CDR1 and CDR2 sequences are SQVTM and ANQGSEA. CDR3 coding DNA: TGCAGCGCCCCGGCCTACAATGAGCAGTTCTTC. The encoded protein is CSAPAYNEQFF.

This chain uses TRBV19 with TRBJ2-1, with 8 bases that match TRBD1. The CDR3 spans 13 residues. V lost 6 bases to trimming and J lost 10 bases; unmatched junction nucleotides: 8. Looked up from germline, CDR1 is LNHDA and CDR2 is SQIVND (reference sequence). CDR3 sequence: CASRDRGSGEQFF. CDR3 sequence (DNA): TGTGCCAGTAGAGACAGGGGCTCGGGAGAGCAGTTCTTC.

This clone was recorded a few times. The chain has TRBV6-5 and TRBJ1-1, with TRBD1 as a possible D gene (6 bases). Trimming took off 10 bases at V and 3 bases at J, with 15 bases between the two ends. Germline V gene lookup returns CDR1 MNHEY and CDR2 SVGAGI. This CDR3 comprises 13 residues. CDR3 residues: CATGTRSDTEAFF. In DNA, the CDR3 is TGTGCCACCGGGACAAGGTCGGACACTGAAGCTTTCTTT.

The V call is TRBV6-6, the J call TRBJ1-5; 8 bases are shared with TRBD1. The CDR3 is made up of 13 amino acids. V was clipped by 7 bases and J by 5 bases; unmatched bases: 4. CDR1 is MNHNY, CDR2 SVGAGI, per germline (reference sequence). CDR3 coding DNA: TGTGCCAGCAAGACAGGGGTAGATCAGCCCCAGCATTTT. This sequence encodes CASKTGVDQPQHF.

This chain uses TRBV20-1 with TRBJ2-1; 7 nucleotides align to TRBD2. Germline lookup yields CDR1 DFQATT and CDR2 SNEGSKA (reference sequence). The CDR3 contains 14 residues. The junction had 9 bases not matched to a gene; V was cut back by 3 bases and J by 7 bases. This chain's CDR3 is CSASSRRERNEQFF. The CDR3, as DNA: TGCAGTGCTAGTTCCCGGCGGGAGAGGAATGAGCAGTTCTTC.

This clone was recorded once. The chain is built from TRBV7-2 and TRBJ1-2, with D possibly TRBD1 on 5 matching bases. The CDR3 length is 14 residues. Germline CDR1 and CDR2: SGHTA and FQGNSA. V lost 5 bases and J lost 7, with 17 bases in between. CDR3 sequence (DNA): TGTGCCAGCAGCCCTGGGACGGCACCTGCTGGCTACACCTTC. Its translation is CASSPGTAPAGYTF.

The chain employs TRBV5-4 and TRBJ2-7, with D possibly being TRBD1 or TRBD2 (5 bases each). The germline V gene has CDR1 SGHNT and CDR2 YYREEE (reference sequence). CDR3 length equals 19 residues. The V end lost 2 bases, the J end lost 3 bases, and 27 bases lay between the germline ends. The CDR3 reads CASSLHRDRGTIQSYEQYV. The CDR3 region has the DNA TGTGCCAGCAGCTTACACCGGGACCGGGGAACGATACAGAGCTACGAGCAGTACGTC.

J is TRBJ1-4 and V is TRBV25-1; possible D gene TRBD1, 5 bases. The CDR3 loop spans 16 amino acids. The germline V gene has CDR1 MGHDK and CDR2 SYGVNS. V lost 1 base, J lost 6 bases, and 15 bases lay in between. The CDR3 DNA is TGTGCCAGCAGTGAATTTTGGGGGGGTACGGATGAAAAACTGTTTTTT. Translated, it gives CASSEFWGGTDEKLFF.

This rearrangement joins TRBV19 to TRBJ2-5; perhaps TRBD2 as D (7 bases). Trimming cost V 1 base and J 4 bases, with 10 bases left between them. Per germline, CDR1 LNHDA and CDR2 SQIVND (reference sequence). CDR3 length: 14 residues. CDR3 DNA: TGTGCCAGTAGTATAGGGGGGGGCGGAGAGACCCAGTACTTC. Translated: CASSIGGGGETQYF. Full variable domain (remainder filled in from reference TRBV19 and TRBJ2-5): DGGITQSPKYLFRKEGQNVTLSCEQNLNHDAMYWYRQDPGQGLRLIYYSQIVNDFQKGDIAEGYSVSREKKESFPLTVTSAQKNPTAFYLCASSIGGGGETQYFGPGTRLLVL.